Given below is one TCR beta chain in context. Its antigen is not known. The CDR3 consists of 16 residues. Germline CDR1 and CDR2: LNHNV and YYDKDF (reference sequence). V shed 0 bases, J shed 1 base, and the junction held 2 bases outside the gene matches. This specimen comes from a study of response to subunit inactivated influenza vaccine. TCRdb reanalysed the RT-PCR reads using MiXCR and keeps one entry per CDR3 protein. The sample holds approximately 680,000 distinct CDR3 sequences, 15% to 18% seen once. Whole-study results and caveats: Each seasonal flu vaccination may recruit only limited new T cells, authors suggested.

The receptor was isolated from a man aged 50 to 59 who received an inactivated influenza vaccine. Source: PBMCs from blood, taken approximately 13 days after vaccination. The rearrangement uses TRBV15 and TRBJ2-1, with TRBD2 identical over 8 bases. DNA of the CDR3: TGTGCCACCAGCAGAGATACGGGGGGGTCCTACAATGAGCAGTTCTTC. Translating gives CATSRDTGGSYNEQFF.